The source of this T cell receptor (beta chain) is a study of T cell changes during pregnancy in multiple sclerosis. This CDR3 is 15 amino acids long. Trimming took 1 base from V and 5 from J; bases not matched to a gene: 3. Germline CDR1 SGHVS, CDR2 FNYEAQ. TCRdb's copy holds only in-frame clones and misses some; the assay was immunoSEQ multiplex PCR. The sample has 25,000 to 35,000 clones, 80% to 90% seen once. The TCR was taken from a female donor in good health, enrolled as a control in a pregnancy study. The chain combines TRBV7-6 with TRBJ1-5; 9 nucleotides agree with TRBD1. Sequenced here: CD4+ T cells from peripheral blood mononuclear cells, sampled in the first trimester of pregnancy. CDR3 in DNA: TGTGCCAGCAGCTTAGGAGGGACAGGGTATCAGCCCCAGCATTTT. It encodes CASSLGGTGYQPQHF.